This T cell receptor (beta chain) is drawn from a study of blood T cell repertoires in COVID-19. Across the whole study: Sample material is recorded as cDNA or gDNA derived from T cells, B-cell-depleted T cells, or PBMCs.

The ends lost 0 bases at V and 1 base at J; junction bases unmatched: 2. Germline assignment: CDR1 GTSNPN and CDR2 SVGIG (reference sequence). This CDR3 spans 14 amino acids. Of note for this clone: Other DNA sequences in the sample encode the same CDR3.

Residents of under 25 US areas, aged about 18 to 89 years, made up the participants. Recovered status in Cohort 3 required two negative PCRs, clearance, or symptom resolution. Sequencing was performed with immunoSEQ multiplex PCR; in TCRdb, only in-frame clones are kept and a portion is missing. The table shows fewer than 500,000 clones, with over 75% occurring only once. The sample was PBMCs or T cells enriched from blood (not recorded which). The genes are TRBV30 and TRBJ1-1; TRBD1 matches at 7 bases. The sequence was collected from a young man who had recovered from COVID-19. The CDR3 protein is CAWSVGTENTEAFF. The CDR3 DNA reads TGTGCCTGGAGTGTTGGGACAGAGAACACTGAAGCTTTCTTT. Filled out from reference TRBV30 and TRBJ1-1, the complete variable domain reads SQTIHQWPATLVQPVGSPLSLECTVEGTSNPNLYWYRQAAGRGLQLLFYSVGIGQISSEVPQNLSASRPQDRQFILSSKKLLLSDSGFYLCAWSVGTENTEAFFGQGTRLTVV.